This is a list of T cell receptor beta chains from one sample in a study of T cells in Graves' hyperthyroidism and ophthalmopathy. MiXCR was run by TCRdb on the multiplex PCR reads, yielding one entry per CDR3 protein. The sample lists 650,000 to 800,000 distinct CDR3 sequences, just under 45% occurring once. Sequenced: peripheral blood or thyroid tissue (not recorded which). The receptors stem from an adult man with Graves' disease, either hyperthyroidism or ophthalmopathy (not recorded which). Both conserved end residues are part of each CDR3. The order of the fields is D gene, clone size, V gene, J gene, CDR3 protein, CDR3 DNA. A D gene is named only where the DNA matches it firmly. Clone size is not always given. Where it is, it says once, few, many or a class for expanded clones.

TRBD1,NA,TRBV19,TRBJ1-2,CASSYAETGGNGYTF,TGTGCCAGCAGTTACGCCGAGACAGGGGGTAATGGCTACACCTTC
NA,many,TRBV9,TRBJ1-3,CASSVDSLSGNTIYF,TGTGCCAGCAGCGTCGACAGTCTCTCTGGAAACACCATATATTTT
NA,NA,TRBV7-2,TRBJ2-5,CASSPGTGSGNQETQYF,TGTGCCAGCAGCCCTGGGACGGGTAGCGGAAACCAAGAGACCCAGTACTTC
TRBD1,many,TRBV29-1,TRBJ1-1,CSVEEAGGEWNTEAFF,TGCAGCGTTGAAGAGGCAGGGGGCGAATGGAACACTGAAGCTTTCTTT
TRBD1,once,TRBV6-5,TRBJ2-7,CASSLDRGQLEQYF,TGTGCCAGCAGTCTGGACAGGGGGCAGCTCGAGCAGTACTTC
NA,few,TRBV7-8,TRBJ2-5,CASSPESRKHQETQYF,TGTGCCAGCAGCCCAGAATCCCGAAAACACCAAGAGACCCAGTACTTC
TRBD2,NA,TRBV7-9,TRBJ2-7,CASSSPASGSDEQYF,TGTGCCAGCAGTTCCCCCGCTAGCGGGAGTGACGAGCAGTACTTC
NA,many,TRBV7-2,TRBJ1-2,CASSPYTNYGYTF,TGTGCCAGCAGCCCTTATACTAACTATGGCTACACCTTC
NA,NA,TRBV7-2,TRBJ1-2,CASSLSLGRSYGYTF,TGTGCCAGCAGTTTGTCCTTGGGACGGAGCTATGGCTACACCTTC
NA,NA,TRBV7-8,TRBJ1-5,CASRRFYNQPQHF,TGTGCCAGCCGGAGATTCTACAATCAGCCCCAGCATTTT
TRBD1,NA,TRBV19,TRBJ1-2,CASSTTGVSNYGYTF,TGTGCCAGTAGTACGACAGGGGTTTCTAACTATGGCTACACCTTC
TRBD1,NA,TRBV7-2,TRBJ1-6,CASSLGGQGESPLHF,TGTGCCAGCAGCTTGGGGGGACAGGGAGAATCACCCCTCCACTTT
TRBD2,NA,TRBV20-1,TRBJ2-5,CSARDLLAGQETQYF,TGCAGTGCTAGAGATCTATTAGCGGGCCAAGAGACCCAGTACTTC
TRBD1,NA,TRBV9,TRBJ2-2,CASSPGQGAGTGELFF,TGTGCCAGCAGCCCAGGACAGGGGGCGGGCACCGGGGAGCTGTTTTTT
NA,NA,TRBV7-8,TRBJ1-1,CASSLTVALNTEAFF,TGTGCCAGCAGCTTAACGGTCGCGCTGAACACTGAAGCTTTCTTT
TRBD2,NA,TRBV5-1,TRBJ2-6,CASSSGLAVSSGANVLTF,TGCGCCAGCAGCTCGGGACTAGCTGTTTCCTCTGGGGCCAACGTCCTGACTTTC
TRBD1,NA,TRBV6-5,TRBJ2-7,CASSYRSGQGATYEQYF,TGTGCCAGCAGTTACCGCTCGGGACAGGGGGCGACCTACGAGCAGTACTTC
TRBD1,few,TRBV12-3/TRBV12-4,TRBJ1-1,CASSPLGQGNTEAFF,TGTGCCAGCAGTCCTCTTGGACAGGGAAACACTGAAGCTTTCTTT
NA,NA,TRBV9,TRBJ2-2,CASSVSSTRGQPNTGELFF,TGTGCCAGCAGCGTCTCCTCAACCCGGGGGCAGCCGAACACCGGGGAGCTGTTTTTT
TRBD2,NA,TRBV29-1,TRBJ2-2,CSALAGDTGELFF,TGCAGCGCATTAGCGGGGGACACCGGGGAGCTGTTTTTT
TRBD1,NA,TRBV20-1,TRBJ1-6,CSVQGDTPISPLHF,TGCAGTGTTCAGGGGGATACACCCATTTCACCCCTCCACTTT
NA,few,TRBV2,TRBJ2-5,CASSIRSTKETQYF,TGTGCCAGCAGTATCCGTTCCACTAAAGAGACCCAGTACTTC
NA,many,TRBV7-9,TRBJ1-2,CASSETEVGYTF,TGTGCCAGCAGCGAGACAGAGGTTGGCTACACCTTC
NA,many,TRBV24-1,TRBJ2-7,CATSSDGSYEQYF,TGTGCCACCAGTTCGGACGGATCATACGAGCAGTACTTC
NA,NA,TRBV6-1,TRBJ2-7,CASSPRRQSYEQYF,TGTGCCAGCAGCCCCCGCCGACAGTCCTACGAGCAGTACTTC
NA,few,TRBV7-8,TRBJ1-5,CASSSFRQDNQPQHF,TGTGCCAGCAGTTCCTTCCGACAGGATAATCAGCCCCAGCATTTT
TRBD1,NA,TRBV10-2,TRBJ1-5,CVSSDRGYQPQHF,TGCGTCAGCAGTGACAGGGGTTATCAGCCCCAGCATTTT
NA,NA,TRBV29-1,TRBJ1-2,CSVVATVDYGYTF,TGCAGCGTTGTCGCGACAGTTGACTATGGCTACACCTTC
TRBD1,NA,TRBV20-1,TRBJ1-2,CSARVDRGYNYGYTF,TGCAGTGCTAGAGTCGACAGGGGGTATAACTATGGCTACACCTTC
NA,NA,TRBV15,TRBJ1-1,CATSRSAPGNTEAFF,TGTGCCACCAGCAGATCGGCCCCAGGGAACACTGAAGCTTTCTTT
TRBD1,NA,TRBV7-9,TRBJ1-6,CASSGGQGRSDSPLHF,TGTGCCAGCAGCGGGGGACAGGGTAGATCGGATTCACCCCTCCACTTT
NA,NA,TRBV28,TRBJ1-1,CASRPRRGSTKAFF,TGTGCCAGCAGACCGCGGAGGGGAAGCACTAAAGCTTTCTTT
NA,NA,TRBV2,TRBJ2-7,CAIQGRASYEQYF,TGTGCCATCCAGGGGCGTGCCTCCTACGAGCAGTACTTC
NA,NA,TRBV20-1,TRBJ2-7,CSANQRGVGYEQYF,TGCAGTGCTAACCAGAGGGGAGTGGGGTACGAGCAGTACTTC
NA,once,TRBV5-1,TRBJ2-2,CASEVILNTGELFF,TGCGCCAGCGAGGTCATTCTGAACACCGGGGAGCTGTTTTTT
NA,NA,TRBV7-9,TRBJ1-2,CASSLGRRGNYGYTF,TGTGCCAGCAGCTTGGGCAGGCGGGGTAACTATGGCTACACCTTC
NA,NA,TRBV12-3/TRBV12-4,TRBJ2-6,CASSDELRSGANVLTF,TGTGCCAGCAGTGACGAACTCCGCTCTGGGGCCAACGTCCTGACTTTC
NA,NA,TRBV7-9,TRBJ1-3,CASRPLGVAMGNTIYF,TGTGCCAGCAGACCTCTCGGGGTAGCTATGGGAAACACCATATATTTT
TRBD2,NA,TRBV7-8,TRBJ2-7,CASSLTPGGASYEQYF,TGTGCCAGCAGCCTCACTCCGGGGGGGGCCTCGTACGAGCAGTACTTC
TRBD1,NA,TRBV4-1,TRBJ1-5,CASSQDGGQHNQPQHF,TGCGCCAGCAGCCAAGATGGGGGACAGCACAATCAGCCCCAGCATTTT
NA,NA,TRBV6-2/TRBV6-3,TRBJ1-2,CASHNVGGYTF,TGTGCCAGCCATAATGTGGGAGGCTACACCTTC
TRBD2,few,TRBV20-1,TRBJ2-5,CSARHLGGRVETQYF,TGCAGTGCTAGACATCTAGGCGGGAGAGTCGAGACCCAGTACTTC
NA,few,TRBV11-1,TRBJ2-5,CASSSTAHKQTQYF,TGTGCCAGCAGCTCGACAGCTCACAAACAGACCCAGTACTTC